Below, 11 T cell receptor beta chains from the same sample are listed, as sequenced in a study of lymphopenia after photon versus proton radiotherapy. The data were produced by immunoSEQ multiplex PCR, yet TCRdb's version contains in-frame clones alone and is incomplete. Among roughly 12,000 clones listed, roughly 90% were seen once. The material sequenced was peripheral blood, taken from a patient treated with photon-based radiotherapy. These receptors all come from a man in his sixties with pancreatic cancer.

V gene TRBV11-3 combines with J gene TRBJ1-5, with D possibly matching TRBD1 (6 bases). Germline V lookup: CDR1 SGHNT, CDR2 YENEEA. The CDR3 totals 15 residues. V lost 0 bases to trimming and J lost 16 bases, with 22 bases between them. DNA of the CDR3: TGTGCCAGCAGCTTAGATCTGGGAGACAGGCCCTCCCTCCATTTT. It codes for CASSLDLGDRPSLHF.

The chain carries TRBV9 and TRBJ1-1; 7 bases agree with TRBD1. Unmatched junction bases numbered 11, after V lost 6 bases and J lost 9 bases. The length of the CDR3 is 13 residues. Looked up from germline, CDR1 is SGDLS and CDR2 is YYNGEE. The CDR3 coding sequence is TGTGCCAGCACCAAACAGCCGGGACAGAAAGCTTTCTTT. Protein sequence: CASTKQPGQKAFF. The full variable domain, its missing parts supplied by reference TRBV9 and TRBJ1-1, is DSGVTQTPKHLITATGQRVTLRCSPRSGDLSVYWYQQSLDQGLQFLIQYYNGEERAKGNILERFSAQQFPDLHSELNLSSLELGDSALYFCASTKQPGQKAFFGQGTRLTVV.

V and J are TRBV11-2 and TRBJ1-6; D not resolved. CDR1 and CDR2 from the germline V gene are SGHAT and FQNNGV. Trimming took off 1 base at V and 14 bases at J, with 15 bases between the two ends. This CDR3 has 14 amino acids. The CDR3 here is CASSLAGRRESLHF. The CDR3 nucleotides are TGTGCCAGCAGCTTAGCAGGCCGCCGAGAATCCCTCCACTTT.

This sequence joins TRBV12-5 and TRBJ1-5, with a tentative D call TRBD1 (6 bases). V was trimmed by 4 bases and J by 2 bases, leaving 27 bases between them. This CDR3 is 20 amino acids long. In germline, CDR1 is LGHNT, CDR2 FRNRAP. The CDR3 region is CASGSRGTGSSSGGNQPQHF. DNA of the CDR3: TGTGCTAGTGGTTCGAGGGGTACAGGGTCATCATCCGGGGGCAATCAGCCCCAGCATTTT.

The table lists this clone with a count of one. This chain's CDR3 is CASSYNGKYEQYF. The CDR3 DNA follows: TGTGCCAGCAGTTACAATGGGAAATACGAGCAGTACTTC. V and J are TRBV6-5 and TRBJ2-7; no reliable D call. Trimming took 2 bases from V and 4 from J, leaving 9 bases between them. CDR1 is MNHEY and CDR2 is SVGAGI in the germline V gene. The CDR3 contains 13 residues.

In DNA, the CDR3 is TGTGCCAGCAGTGAATTTGGGTGGCCCCAGCATTTT. This sequence encodes CASSEFGWPQHF. This rearrangement joins TRBV25-1 to TRBJ1-5, with D unresolved. CDR1 is MGHDK, CDR2 SYGVNS, per germline. The CDR3 spans 12 residues. Trimming cost V 1 base and J 9 bases, with 7 bases left between them.

The table lists this clone with a few counts. The rearrangement joins TRBV9 to TRBJ1-1, with 7 nucleotides matching TRBD1. The CDR3 length is 13 residues. Germline values: CDR1 SGDLS, CDR2 YYNGEE. J lost 7 bases, V lost 4 bases, and 7 bases had no gene match. This CDR3 reads CASSRLGQLEAFF. The CDR3 DNA reads as TGTGCCAGCAGCCGTTTGGGACAGCTTGAAGCTTTCTTT.

This clone occurred once. J is TRBJ2-3 and V is TRBV10-1; 10 bases are shared with TRBD2. CDR3 size: 16 residues. J was trimmed by 2 bases and V by 5 bases; bases with no gene match: 7. Germline CDR1 WNHNN, CDR2 SYGVQD (reference sequence). The CDR3 DNA reads as TGCGCCAGCAGTTCTTTTAGCGGGGGGACCACAGATACGCAGTATTTT. Encoded protein: CASSSFSGGTTDTQYF.

The chain has TRBV30 and TRBJ2-1; D ambiguous. Trimming removed 5 bases from V and 2 bases from J, with 10 bases in between. Germline V gene data show CDR1 as GTSNPN and CDR2 as SVGIG (reference sequence). The CDR3 totals 13 residues. The CDR3 loop reads CAWRRLTYNEQFF. CDR3 DNA sequence: TGTGCCTGGCGTCGGCTCACCTACAATGAGCAGTTCTTC.

The CDR3 sequence: CASSLGRLAEDTQYF. The CDR3 nucleotides read TGTGCCAGCAGCCTCGGGAGGCTAGCGGAAGATACGCAGTATTTT. The rearrangement joins TRBV7-2 to TRBJ2-3; the match to TRBD2 covers 7 bases. CDR1 is SGHTA, CDR2 FQGNSA, per germline. The V and J ends lost 5 bases and 5 bases, in that order; junction bases with no gene match: 10. CDR3 length: 15 amino acids. The full variable domain, in which reference TRBV7-2 and TRBJ2-3 provide the parts outside the CDR3, is GAGVSQSPSNKVTEKGKDVELRCDPISGHTALYWYRQSLGQGLEFLIYFQGNSAPDKSGLPSDRFSAERTGGSVSTLTIQRTQQEDSAVYLCASSLGRLAEDTQYFGPGTRLTVL.

The chain joins TRBV5-5 to TRBJ2-5; D possibly corresponds to TRBD1 (5 bases). V shed 4 bases and J shed 3 bases, with 16 bases lying between them. The germline gives CDR1 SGHKS, CDR2 YYEKEE (reference sequence). CDR3 length: 15 amino acids. CDR3 amino acids: CASSTDARVEETQYF. DNA for the CDR3: TGTGCCAGCAGCACCGACGCCAGGGTAGAAGAGACCCAGTACTTC.